The entry below describes one T cell receptor beta chain. The CDR3 is made up of 13 amino acids. Trimming at V came to 6 bases and at J to 7 bases, leaving 8 bases not matched to a gene. The germline gives CDR1 ENHRY, CDR2 SYGVKD. Using immunoSEQ multiplex PCR, the repertoire was profiled, and TCRdb retains in-frame clones only, with some absent. The sample comprises over 250,000 clones, approximately 79% of which are singletons, and over 4% rests with the top ten. The study recruited people aged 18 to 89 years across about 25 US areas. Participant reports of clinical history set cohort assignment. The sample is drawn from a study of blood T cell repertoires in COVID-19. Study-level information: T cells, B-cell-depleted T cells, or PBMCs supplied cDNA or gDNA.

This clonotype was obtained from a man under 40 with acute COVID-19. Sequenced: PBMCs or T cells enriched from blood (not recorded which). The chain joins TRBV10-3 to TRBJ1-2, with 7 bases fitting TRBD1. CDR3 in amino acids: CAISFDREVGYTF. The CDR3 DNA reads TGTGCCATCAGCTTTGACAGGGAGGTTGGCTACACCTTC.